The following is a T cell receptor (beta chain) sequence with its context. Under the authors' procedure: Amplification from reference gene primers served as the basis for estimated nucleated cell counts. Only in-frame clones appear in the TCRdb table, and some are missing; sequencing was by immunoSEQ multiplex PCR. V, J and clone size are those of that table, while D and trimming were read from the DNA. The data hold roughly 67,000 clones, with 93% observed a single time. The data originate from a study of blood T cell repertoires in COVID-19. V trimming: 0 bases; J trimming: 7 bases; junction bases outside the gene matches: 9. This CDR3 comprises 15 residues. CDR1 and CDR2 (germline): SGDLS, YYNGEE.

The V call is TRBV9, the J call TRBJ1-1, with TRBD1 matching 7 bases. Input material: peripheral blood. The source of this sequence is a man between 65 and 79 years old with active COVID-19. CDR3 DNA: TGTGCCAGCAGCGTAGACAGGGGTGGAACTATTGAAGCTTTCTTT. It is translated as CASSVDRGGTIEAFF.